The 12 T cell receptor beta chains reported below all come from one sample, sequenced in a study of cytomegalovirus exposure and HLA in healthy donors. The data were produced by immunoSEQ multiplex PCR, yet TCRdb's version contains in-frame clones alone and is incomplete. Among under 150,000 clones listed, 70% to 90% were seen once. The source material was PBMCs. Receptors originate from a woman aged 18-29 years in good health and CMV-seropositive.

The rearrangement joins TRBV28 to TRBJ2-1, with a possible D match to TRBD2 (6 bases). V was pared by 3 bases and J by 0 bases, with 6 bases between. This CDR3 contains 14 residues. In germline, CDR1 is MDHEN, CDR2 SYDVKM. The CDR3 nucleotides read TGTGCCAGCAGTTTGCGGGACTCCTACAATGAGCAGTTCTTC. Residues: CASSLRDSYNEQFF.

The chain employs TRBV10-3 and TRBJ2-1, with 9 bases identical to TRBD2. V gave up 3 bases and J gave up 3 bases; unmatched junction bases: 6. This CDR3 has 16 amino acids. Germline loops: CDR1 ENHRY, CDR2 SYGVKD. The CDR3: CAISDVAGEGYNEQFF. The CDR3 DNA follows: TGTGCCATCAGTGATGTAGCGGGAGAAGGCTACAATGAGCAGTTCTTC.

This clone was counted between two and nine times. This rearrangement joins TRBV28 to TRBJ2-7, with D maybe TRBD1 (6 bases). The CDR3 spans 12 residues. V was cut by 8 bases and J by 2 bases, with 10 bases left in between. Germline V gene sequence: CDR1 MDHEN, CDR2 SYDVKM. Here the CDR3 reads CASGQMTYEQYF. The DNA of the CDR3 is TGTGCCAGCGGACAGATGACCTACGAGCAGTACTTC. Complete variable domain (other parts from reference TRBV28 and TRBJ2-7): DVKVTQSSRYLVKRTGEKVFLECVQDMDHENMFWYRQDPGLGLRLIYFSYDVKMKEKGDIPEGYSVSREKKERFSLILESASTNQTSMYLCASGQMTYEQYFGPGTRLTVT.

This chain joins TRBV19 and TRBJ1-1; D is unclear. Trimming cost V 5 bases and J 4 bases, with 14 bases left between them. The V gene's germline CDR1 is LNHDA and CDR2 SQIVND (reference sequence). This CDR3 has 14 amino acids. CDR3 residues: CASSPRAGITEAFF. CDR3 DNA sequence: TGTGCCAGTAGTCCCCGGGCGGGGATCACTGAAGCTTTCTTT.

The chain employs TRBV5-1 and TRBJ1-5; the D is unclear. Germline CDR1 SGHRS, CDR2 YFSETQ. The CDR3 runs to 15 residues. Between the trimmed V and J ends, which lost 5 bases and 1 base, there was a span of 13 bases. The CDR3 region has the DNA TGCGCCAGCAGTCTAGATCCATCCAGCAATCAGCCCCAGCATTTT. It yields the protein CASSLDPSSNQPQHF.

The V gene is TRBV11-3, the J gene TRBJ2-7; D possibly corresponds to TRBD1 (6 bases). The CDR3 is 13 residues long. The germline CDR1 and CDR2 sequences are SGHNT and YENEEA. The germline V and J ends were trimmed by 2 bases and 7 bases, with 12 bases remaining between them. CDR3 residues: CASSLSDSLEQYF. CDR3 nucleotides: TGTGCCAGCAGCTTATCGGACAGCTTGGAGCAGTACTTC.

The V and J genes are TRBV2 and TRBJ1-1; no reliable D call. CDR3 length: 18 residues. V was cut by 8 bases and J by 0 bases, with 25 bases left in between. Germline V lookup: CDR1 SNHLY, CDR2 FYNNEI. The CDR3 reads CASGRNREEVGLNTEAFF. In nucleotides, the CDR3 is TGTGCCAGCGGCCGAAACCGGGAAGAGGTTGGGTTGAACACTGAAGCTTTCTTT.

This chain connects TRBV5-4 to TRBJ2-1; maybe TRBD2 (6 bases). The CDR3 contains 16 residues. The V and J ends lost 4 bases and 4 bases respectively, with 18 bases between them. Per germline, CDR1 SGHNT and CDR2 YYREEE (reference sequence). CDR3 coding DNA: TGTGCCAGCAGCCCACCCGCGGGACGTGGGTACAATGAGCAGTTCTTC. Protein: CASSPPAGRGYNEQFF.

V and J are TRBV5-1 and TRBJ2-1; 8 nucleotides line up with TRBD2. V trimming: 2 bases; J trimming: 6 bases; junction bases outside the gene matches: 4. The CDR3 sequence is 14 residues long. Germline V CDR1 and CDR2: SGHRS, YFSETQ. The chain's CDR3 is CASSFPGGRNEQFF. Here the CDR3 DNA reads TGCGCCAGCAGCTTCCCGGGGGGGCGCAATGAGCAGTTCTTC.

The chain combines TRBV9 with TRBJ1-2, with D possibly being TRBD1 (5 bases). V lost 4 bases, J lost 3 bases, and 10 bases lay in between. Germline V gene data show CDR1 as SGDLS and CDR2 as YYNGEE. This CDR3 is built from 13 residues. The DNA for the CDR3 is TGTGCCAGCAGCCCGACAGAAGACTATGGCTACACCTTC. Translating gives CASSPTEDYGYTF. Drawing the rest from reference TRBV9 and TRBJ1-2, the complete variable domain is DSGVTQTPKHLITATGQRVTLRCSPRSGDLSVYWYQQSLDQGLQFLIQYYNGEERAKGNILERFSAQQFPDLHSELNLSSLELGDSALYFCASSPTEDYGYTFGSGTRLTVV.

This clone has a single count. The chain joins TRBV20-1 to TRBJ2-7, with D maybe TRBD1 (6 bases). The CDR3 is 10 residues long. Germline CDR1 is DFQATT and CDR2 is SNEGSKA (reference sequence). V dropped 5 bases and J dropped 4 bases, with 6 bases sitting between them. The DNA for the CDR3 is TGCAGTGCTGGACAGTACGAGCAGTACTTC. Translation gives CSAGQYEQYF.

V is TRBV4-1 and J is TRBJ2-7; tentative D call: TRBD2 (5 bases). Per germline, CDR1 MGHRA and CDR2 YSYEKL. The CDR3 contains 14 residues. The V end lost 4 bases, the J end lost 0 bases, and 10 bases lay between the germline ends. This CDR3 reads CASSPRTFSYEQYF. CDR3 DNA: TGCGCCAGCAGCCCCCGGACTTTCTCCTACGAGCAGTACTTC.